Listed below are T cell receptor beta chains from one sample, sequenced in a study of immune characterization of retroperitoneal liposarcoma. Via MiXCR, TCRdb re-called the PCR reads, giving one row per CDR3 protein. Among fewer than 3,000 distinct CDR3 sequences listed, 40% to 50% were seen once. Sequencing was done on a sample of tumor tissue. Source of these receptors: a male donor with retroperitoneal liposarcoma. The CDR3 runs from the conserved cysteine through the conserved F or W. The order of the fields is V gene, D gene, clone size, J gene, CDR3 DNA, CDR3 protein. The D gene is left open where the match is weak. Clone size is stated in some rows and not others, as once, few, many or a class when expanded.

>TRBV7-9|.|.|TRBJ2-5
TGTGCCAGCAGCCCACGAGGGTCTCAAGAGACCCAGTACTTC
CASSPRGSQETQYF
>TRBV6-1|TRBD1|few|TRBJ2-4
TGTGCCAGCAGTTGGGACAGAAAAAACATTCAGTACTTC
CASSWDRKNIQYF
>TRBV6-1|TRBD2|medium-sized|TRBJ2-2
TGTGCAAGAAAGTCGGGTAGCGGGGTGTTTCGGGGGGAGCTGTTTTTT
CARKSGSGVFRGELFF
>TRBV7-4|.|medium-sized|TRBJ2-1
TGTGCCAGCAGCCCGAACGGGGGCAATTACTACAATGAGCAGTTCTTC
CASSPNGGNYYNEQFF
>TRBV5-6|.|.|TRBJ2-1
TGTGCCAGCGGCTCAGGAGGCTCCTACAATGAGCAGTTCTTC
CASGSGGSYNEQFF
>TRBV7-6|TRBD2|.|TRBJ2-3
TGTGCCAGCAGTTCTACTCTAGCGGGACCCACAGATACGCAGTATTTT
CASSSTLAGPTDTQYF
>TRBV11-1|TRBD2|once|TRBJ2-1
TGTGCCAGCAGCACCGGGACTAGCGGGATCAATGAGCAGTTCTTC
CASSTGTSGINEQFF
>TRBV6-5|TRBD2|.|TRBJ2-1
TGTGCCAGCAGTTACTCGCGGGAGCCCAATGAGCAGTTCTTC
CASSYSREPNEQFF
>TRBV6-1|.|.|TRBJ1-1
TGTGCCAGCAGCACGGACTTCACTGAAGCTTTCTTT
CASSTDFTEAFF
>TRBV23-1|TRBD1|.|TRBJ2-2
TGCGCCAGCAGTCAAGAGACAGGGGCCGGGGAGCTGTTTTTT
CASSQETGAGELFF
>TRBV6-1|.|few|TRBJ1-5
TGTGCCAGCAGTGGGTTAGGGGAACCGAATCAGCCCCAGCATTTT
CASSGLGEPNQPQHF
>TRBV12-3/TRBV12-4|.|.|TRBJ2-1
TGTGCCAGCAGTCCGACGGAGGGACCGAACTACAATGAGCAGTTCTTC
CASSPTEGPNYNEQFF
>TRBV6-1|.|.|TRBJ2-5
TGTGCCAGCAGTGAACGGCCTCAAGAGACCCAGTACTTC
CASSERPQETQYF
>TRBV7-2|TRBD1|.|TRBJ2-1
TGTGCCAGCAGCTCTGGGACAGGGGACGAGCAGTTCTTC
CASSSGTGDEQFF
>TRBV6-8|TRBD1|.|TRBJ2-1
TGTGCCAGCAGTTACTCGCCAGGGGGCAGTGAGCAGTTCTTC
CASSYSPGGSEQFF
>TRBV6-1|TRBD2|.|TRBJ2-1
TGTGCCAGCAGGCTCCTAGCGGGAGGGGCTGATGCGACCCAGTTCTTC
CASRLLAGGADATQFF
>TRBV12-3/TRBV12-4|TRBD2|few|TRBJ2-1
TGTGCCAGCAGGAGGACTAGCGGGAGCTCCTACAATGAGCAGTTCTTC
CASRRTSGSSYNEQFF
>TRBV7-4|.|.|TRBJ2-1
TGTGCCAGCAGCTTGGGCGGGACGCTCTACAATGAGCAGTTCTTC
CASSLGGTLYNEQFF
>TRBV5-4|.|.|TRBJ1-2
TGTGCCAGCAGCTTAGGAAATCTGTCCCCCTACACCTTC
CASSLGNLSPYTF
>TRBV12-3/TRBV12-4|TRBD2|few|TRBJ2-1
TGTGCCAGCATCTCCGGGACTAGCGGGACTGAGCAGTTCTTC
CASISGTSGTEQFF
>TRBV12-3/TRBV12-4|TRBD1|.|TRBJ2-7
TGTGCCAGCAGCCACGAATTACAGGGGGCTGAGCAGTACTTC
CASSHELQGAEQYF
>TRBV6-1|.|medium-sized|TRBJ2-6
TGTGCCAGCAAAGGGCCTCTTAACTCTGGGGCCAACGTCCTGACTTTC
CASKGPLNSGANVLTF
>TRBV5-1|.|.|TRBJ2-1
TGCGCCAGCAGCTGGACGACAGCCCCAGCGGGTGAGCAGTTCTTC
CASSWTTAPAGEQFF
>TRBV11-3|TRBD2|few|TRBJ2-3
TGTGCCAGCAGCGGTAGAAAACTAGCGGGAGTCCCAGATACGCAGTATTTT
CASSGRKLAGVPDTQYF
>TRBV6-6|.|.|TRBJ2-5
TGTGCCAGCAGTTACCTCCGGGCCGTCGAGACCCAGTACTTC
CASSYLRAVETQYF
>TRBV12-3/TRBV12-4|.|.|TRBJ2-1
TGTGCCAGCAGTTTAGCGTTAAGGATTACAGATGAGCAGTTCTTC
CASSLALRITDEQFF
>TRBV7-6|.|.|TRBJ2-3
TGTGCCAGCAGCTTAGAGGACTTGACTGAGGGGACAGATACGCAGTATTTT
CASSLEDLTEGTDTQYF
>TRBV11-1|.|.|TRBJ2-1
TGTGCCAGCAGCTTAGACTGGGGGGCCCACAATGAGCAGTTCTTC
CASSLDWGAHNEQFF
>TRBV23-1|TRBD2|.|TRBJ2-1
TGCGCCAGCAGTCAAGTAAGGGGGACTAGCGGGTTAAAAAACATTCAGTTCTTC
CASSQVRGTSGLKNIQFF
>TRBV7-3|TRBD2|.|TRBJ2-1
TGTGCCAGCAGCTTATTGGGTAGCGGGCCTAATGAGCAGTTCTTC
CASSLLGSGPNEQFF